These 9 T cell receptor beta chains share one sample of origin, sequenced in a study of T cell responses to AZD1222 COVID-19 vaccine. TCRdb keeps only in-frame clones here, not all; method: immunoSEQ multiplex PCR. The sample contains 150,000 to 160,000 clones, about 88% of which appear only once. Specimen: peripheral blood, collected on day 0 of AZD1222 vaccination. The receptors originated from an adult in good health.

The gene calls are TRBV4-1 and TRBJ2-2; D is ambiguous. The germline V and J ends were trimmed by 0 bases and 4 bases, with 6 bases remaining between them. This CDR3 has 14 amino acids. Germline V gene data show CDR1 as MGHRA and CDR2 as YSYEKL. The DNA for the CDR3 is TGCGCCAGCAGCCAAGATTGGGGCACCGGGGAGCTGTTTTTT. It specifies CASSQDWGTGELFF.

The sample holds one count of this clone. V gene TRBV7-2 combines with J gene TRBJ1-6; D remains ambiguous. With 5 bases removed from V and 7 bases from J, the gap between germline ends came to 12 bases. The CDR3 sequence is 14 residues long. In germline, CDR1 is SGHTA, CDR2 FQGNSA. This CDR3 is CASSLSSTNSPLHF. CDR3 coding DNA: TGTGCCAGCAGCCTATCATCTACCAATTCACCCCTCCACTTT. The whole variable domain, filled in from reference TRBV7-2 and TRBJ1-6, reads GAGVSQSPSNKVTEKGKDVELRCDPISGHTALYWYRQSLGQGLEFLIYFQGNSAPDKSGLPSDRFSAERTGGSVSTLTIQRTQQEDSAVYLCASSLSSTNSPLHFGNGTRLTVT.

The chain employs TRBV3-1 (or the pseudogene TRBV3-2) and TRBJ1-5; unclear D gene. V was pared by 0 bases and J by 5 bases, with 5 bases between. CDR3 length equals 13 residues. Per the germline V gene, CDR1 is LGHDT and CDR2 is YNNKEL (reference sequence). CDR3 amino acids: CASSQEGHQPQHF. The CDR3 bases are TGTGCCAGCAGCCAAGAGGGCCATCAGCCCCAGCATTTT.

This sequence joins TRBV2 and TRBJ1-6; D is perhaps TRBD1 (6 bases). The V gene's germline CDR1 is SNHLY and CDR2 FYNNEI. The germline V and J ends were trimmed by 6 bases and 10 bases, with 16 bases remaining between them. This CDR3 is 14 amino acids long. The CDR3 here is CASRTTGTASPLHF. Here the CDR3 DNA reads TGTGCCAGCAGGACCACAGGGACGGCATCACCCCTCCACTTT.

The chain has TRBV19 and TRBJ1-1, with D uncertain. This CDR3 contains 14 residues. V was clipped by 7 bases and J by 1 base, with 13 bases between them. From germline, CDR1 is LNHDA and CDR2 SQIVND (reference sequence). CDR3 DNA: TGTGCCAGTACCTCGACACCCACGAACACTGAAGCTTTCTTT. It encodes CASTSTPTNTEAFF.

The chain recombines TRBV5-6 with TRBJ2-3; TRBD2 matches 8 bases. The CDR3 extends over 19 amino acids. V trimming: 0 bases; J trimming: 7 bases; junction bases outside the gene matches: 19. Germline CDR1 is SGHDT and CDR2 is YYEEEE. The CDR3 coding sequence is TGTGCCAGCAGCTTGGTGAAGGGGGTAGCGGGACCCAGGAGATATACGCAGTATTTT. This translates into CASSLVKGVAGPRRYTQYF.

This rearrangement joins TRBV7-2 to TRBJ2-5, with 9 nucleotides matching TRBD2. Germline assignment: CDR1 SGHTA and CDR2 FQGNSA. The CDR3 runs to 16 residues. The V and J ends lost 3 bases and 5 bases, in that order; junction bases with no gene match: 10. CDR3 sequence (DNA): TGTGCCAGCAGCTTCGCCGGCGGGGGGGCCGGGGAGACCCAGTACTTC. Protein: CASSFAGGGAGETQYF.

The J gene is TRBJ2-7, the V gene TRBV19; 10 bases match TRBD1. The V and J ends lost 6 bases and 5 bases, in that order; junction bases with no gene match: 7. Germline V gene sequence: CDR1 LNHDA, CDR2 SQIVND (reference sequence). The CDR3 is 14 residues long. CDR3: CASSIAGTGDEQYF. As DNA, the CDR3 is TGTGCCAGTAGCATTGCCGGGACAGGGGACGAGCAGTACTTC.

CDR3 bases: TGTGCCAGCAGGAGACTAGCGGCTAACAATGAGCAGTTCTTC. It specifies CASRRLAANNEQFF. The V call is TRBV6-5, the J call TRBJ2-1; 9 nucleotides line up with TRBD2. Germline CDR1 reads MNHEY; CDR2 reads SVGAGI. The CDR3 has 14 residues. Unmatched junction bases numbered 5, after V lost 6 bases and J lost 5 bases.